The TCR beta chain described here comes from a study of cytomegalovirus exposure and HLA in healthy donors. Study-level points and caveats: An observed cluster of highly shared sequence variants was recorded as a likely sequencing artifact. The investigators catalogued 150 to 200 TCR beta chains as cytomegalovirus-associated.

The germline V gene encodes CDR1 SGHVS and CDR2 FNYEAQ. The CDR3 covers 19 residues. J was trimmed by 5 bases and V by 3 bases; bases with no gene match: 16. In the PCR, 60 Vbeta and 13 Jbeta primers were used. Sequenced by immunoSEQ multiplex PCR; TCRdb stores in-frame clones only, minus some. This sample has approximately 140,000 clones, with roughly 73% found just once. Note on this clone: Its antigen is undetermined.

This sequence was found in a woman aged 40-49 years in good health and CMV-seronegative. Source material: PBMCs. The V and J genes are TRBV7-6 and TRBJ2-7, with 13 bases fitting TRBD2. CDR3 sequence reads: CASSFRCSRLAGGLDEQYV. The CDR3 bases are TGTGCCAGCAGCTTTCGGTGCTCCAGACTAGCGGGGGGTCTGGACGAGCAGTACGTC.